This TCR beta chain comes out of a study of blood T cell repertoires in COVID-19. In germline, CDR1 is KGHSH, CDR2 LQKENI. V was pared by 4 bases and J by 5 bases, with 11 bases between. The CDR3 is 13 amino acids. The table came from immunoSEQ multiplex PCR; TCRdb's copy has only in-frame clones and leaves some out. The profile covers around 180,000 clones, with roughly 80% appearing a single time and 9.5% to 15% taken by the ten largest. This sequence was found in a man aged 45 to 65 who had recovered from COVID-19. Sequencing was performed on PBMCs or T cells enriched from blood (not recorded which). The chain employs TRBV18 and TRBJ1-1, with a weak D call TRBD1 (6 bases). The CDR3 reads CASSQGVLTEAFF. For the CDR3, the DNA is TGTGCCAGCTCACAGGGGGTCCTTACTGAAGCTTTCTTT.